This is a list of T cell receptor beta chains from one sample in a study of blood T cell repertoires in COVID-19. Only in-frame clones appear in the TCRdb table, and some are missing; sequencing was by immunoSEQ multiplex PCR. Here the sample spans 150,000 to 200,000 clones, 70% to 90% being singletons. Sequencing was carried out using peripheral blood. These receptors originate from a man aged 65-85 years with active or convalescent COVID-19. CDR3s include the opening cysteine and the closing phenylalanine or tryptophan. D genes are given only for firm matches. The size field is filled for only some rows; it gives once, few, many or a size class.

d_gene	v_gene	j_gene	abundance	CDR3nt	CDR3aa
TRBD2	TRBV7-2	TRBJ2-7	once	TGTGCCAGCAGCCCCCACCTGACTAGCGGGAGAAGGGGCGAGCAGTACTTC	CASSPHLTSGRRGEQYF
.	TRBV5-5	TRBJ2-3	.	TGTGCCAGCAGCCGACAGGTTCCAGATACGCAGTATTTT	CASSRQVPDTQYF
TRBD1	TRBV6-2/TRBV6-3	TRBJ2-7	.	TGTGCCAGCAGTTATTCGACAGGGGGTTTCTACGAGCAGTACTTC	CASSYSTGGFYEQYF
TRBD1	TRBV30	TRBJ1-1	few	TGTGCCTGGAGTATAGGAGGGACAGCGAACACTGAAGCTTTCTTT	CAWSIGGTANTEAFF
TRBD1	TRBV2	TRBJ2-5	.	TGTGCCAGCAGTGAACAGGGGGCAGGAGAGACCCAGTACTTC	CASSEQGAGETQYF
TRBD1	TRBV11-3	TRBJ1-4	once	TGTGCCAGCAGCTTAGTCGGGACAGGGAGAAATGAAAAACTGTTTTTT	CASSLVGTGRNEKLFF
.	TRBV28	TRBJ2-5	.	TGTGCCAGCAGGGACAGCCATTGGACCCAGTACTTC	CASRDSHWTQYF
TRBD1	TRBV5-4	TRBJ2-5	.	TGTGCCAGCAGCTTAAGGACAGGGGGCGCATTAGAGACCCAGTACTTC	CASSLRTGGALETQYF
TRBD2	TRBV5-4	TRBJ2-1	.	TGTGCCAGCAGCCGGCCGGGACTAGCGGGATATAATGAGCAGTTCTTC	CASSRPGLAGYNEQFF
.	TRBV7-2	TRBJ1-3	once	TGTGCCAGCAGCCCCTGGGGAGGGGGATCTGGAAACACCATATATTTT	CASSPWGGGSGNTIYF
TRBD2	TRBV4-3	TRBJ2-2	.	TGCGCCAGCAGCCAAGATATTGGACTAGCGGTTGGGGGGGAGCTGTTTTTT	CASSQDIGLAVGGELFF
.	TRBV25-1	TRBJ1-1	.	TGTGCCAGCAGTACCGCACAGGGTGTCCCAGCTTTCTTT	CASSTAQGVPAFF
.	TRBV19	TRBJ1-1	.	TGTGCCAGTAGTATCGGGATGAACACTGAAGCTTTCTTT	CASSIGMNTEAFF
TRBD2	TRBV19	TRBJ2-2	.	TGTGCCACCTACGGGGCTAGCGGGACTAAGAACACCGGGGAGCTGTTTTTT	CATYGASGTKNTGELFF
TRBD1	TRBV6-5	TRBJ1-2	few	TGTGCCAGCAGCCGGGACAGCGCCTCTTATGGCTACACCTTC	CASSRDSASYGYTF